Detailed here is one TCR beta chain. The data were obtained in a study of metastatic and nonmetastatic thyroid tumors. About the study: Repertoires from malignant and benign thyroid patients were compared across blood and tumor or nodule tissue.

The CDR3 consists of 17 residues. Trimming at V came to 4 bases and at J to 4 bases, leaving 8 bases not matched to a gene. TCRdb reanalyzed the PCR reads with MiXCR. The sample includes approximately 4,100 clones, roughly a third of them seen just once. Before thyroid surgery, none of the patients had received any treatment. The chain employs TRBV12-3 or TRBV12-4 and TRBJ2-2; TRBD1 matches at 11 bases. The sequencing sample was made of adjacent normal tissue. The TCR was taken from a male donor with papillary thyroid cancer or a benign thyroid nodule (not recorded which). Some clones in this sample may be carry-over from other donors' samples. The CDR3 spells CASSWTVGTGGTGELFF. The CDR3 DNA follows: TGTGCCAGCAGTTGGACCGTCGGGACAGGGGGCACCGGGGAGCTGTTTTTT.